A single sample is the source of the 30 T cell receptor beta chains below, sequenced in a study of T cell responses to AZD1222 COVID-19 vaccine. Clones were read by immunoSEQ multiplex PCR, and TCRdb kept only the in-frame ones, dropping some. Here the sample spans more than 110,000 clones, about 90% being singletons. Sequenced here: peripheral blood, sampled on day 0 of AZD1222 vaccination. These receptors were obtained from an adult in good health.

The chain combines TRBV5-4 with TRBJ2-3; 8 nucleotides line up with TRBD2. The CDR3 totals 14 residues. From germline, CDR1 is SGHNT and CDR2 YYREEE (reference sequence). Trimming at V came to 4 bases and at J to 2 bases, leaving 3 bases not matched to a gene. DNA for the CDR3: TGTGCCAGCAGCCCGGGGGGGGACACAGATACGCAGTATTTT. Translation gives CASSPGGDTDTQYF.

The chain employs TRBV3-1 (or the pseudogene TRBV3-2) and TRBJ2-1; D may be TRBD2 (7 bases). The CDR3 length is 14 residues. Germline V lookup: CDR1 LGHDT, CDR2 YNNKEL (reference sequence). Deletions cut 1 base from V and 9 bases from J, with 13 bases between. This CDR3 is CASSQVRGAGEQFF. CDR3 bases: TGTGCCAGCAGCCAAGTTCGGGGGGCGGGTGAGCAGTTCTTC.

The V and J genes are TRBV5-6 and TRBJ1-1; D is uncertain. The germline V and J ends were trimmed by 0 bases and 5 bases, with 8 bases remaining between them. Germline V lookup: CDR1 SGHDT, CDR2 YYEEEE. The CDR3 loop spans 13 amino acids. For the CDR3, the DNA is TGTGCCAGCAGCTTGGGGGCGGGTACTGAAGCTTTCTTT. This sequence encodes CASSLGAGTEAFF.

The chain carries TRBV30 and TRBJ1-3; no clear D gene. Germline V CDR1 and CDR2: GTSNPN, SVGIG (reference sequence). The CDR3 loop spans 15 amino acids. V was cut by 5 bases and J by 3 bases, with 17 bases left in between. CDR3 DNA sequence: TGTGCCTGGGGTCAAGGAATAGCCAATGGAAACACCATATATTTT. Its protein product is CAWGQGIANGNTIYF.

The chain carries TRBV6-5 and TRBJ2-7; maybe TRBD1 (6 bases). This CDR3 contains 14 residues. Per the germline V gene, CDR1 is MNHEY and CDR2 is SVGAGI. V was clipped by 0 bases and J by 4 bases, with 10 bases between them. The CDR3 spells CASSYSRTGYEQYF. CDR3 in DNA: TGTGCCAGCAGTTACTCCCGAACAGGGTACGAGCAGTACTTC.

This chain joins TRBV12-5 and TRBJ2-2, with D hard to call. The V end was cut by 5 bases, the J end by 6 bases, with 7 bases between. The CDR3 loop spans 12 amino acids. Per the germline V gene, CDR1 is LGHNT and CDR2 is FRNRAP. The DNA of the CDR3 is TGTGCTAGTGGTCCCGTGGCCGGGGAGCTGTTTTTT. As protein: CASGPVAGELFF. The complete variable domain, with remaining parts taken from reference TRBV12-5 and TRBJ2-2, reads DARVTQTPRHKVTEMGQEVTMRCQPILGHNTVFWYRQTMMQGLELLAYFRNRAPLDDSGMPKDRFSAEMPDATLATLKIQPSEPRDSAVYFCASGPVAGELFFGEGSRLTVL.

This chain connects TRBV10-3 to TRBJ1-5, with D possibly TRBD1 on 6 matching bases. There are 15 residues in the CDR3. CDR1 and CDR2 from the germline V gene are ENHRY and SYGVKD. Trimming took off 3 bases at V and 1 base at J, with 10 bases between the two ends. The CDR3 loop reads CAISEGRGSNQPQHF. The CDR3, as DNA: TGTGCCATCAGTGAAGGCAGGGGAAGCAATCAGCCCCAGCATTTT.

This clone was seen just once. V is TRBV30 and J is TRBJ1-6; D is undetermined. This CDR3 has 14 residues. The germline gives CDR1 GTSNPN, CDR2 SVGIG (reference sequence). V shed 4 bases and J shed 7 bases, with 14 bases lying between them. CDR3 sequence: CAWTRAGWNSPLHF. CDR3 DNA sequence: TGTGCCTGGACTCGGGCAGGATGGAATTCACCCCTCCACTTT.

The chain combines TRBV28 with TRBJ1-5; D is undetermined. From germline, CDR1 is MDHEN and CDR2 SYDVKM. This CDR3 is 15 amino acids long. Trimming pared 10 bases from V and 4 bases from J, leaving 20 bases between. In DNA, the CDR3 is TGTGCCACCAAGGGTGCAGGCGGTGGGAATCAGCCCCAGCATTTT. Translated, it gives CATKGAGGGNQPQHF.

The genes are TRBV11-2 and TRBJ2-7; 11 bases align to TRBD2. The CDR3 is 16 residues long. Per the germline V gene, CDR1 is SGHAT and CDR2 is FQNNGV. The trim removed 5 bases at V and 6 bases at J, leaving 12 bases unmatched. CDR3 DNA sequence: TGTGCCAGCAGCCACCCCAGAATAGCGGGAGGGGTCGAGCAGTACTTC. Its translation: CASSHPRIAGGVEQYF.

The chain joins TRBV10-3 to TRBJ2-3, with 7 bases matching TRBD2. The V gene end was trimmed by 8 bases and the J gene end by 5 bases; junction bases not matched to a gene: 7. This CDR3 spans 13 amino acids. Looked up from germline, CDR1 is ENHRY and CDR2 is SYGVKD. The CDR3 DNA sequence: TGTGCCATCTGGGCGGGAGTTGGAGATACGCAGTATTTT. The encoded protein is CAIWAGVGDTQYF.

The genes are TRBV7-8 and TRBJ1-1, with D unclear. Per the germline V gene, CDR1 is SGHVS and CDR2 is FQNEAQ. The CDR3 has 14 amino acids. Trimming left V 1 base short and J 2 bases short, with 8 bases between. For the CDR3, the DNA is TGTGCCAGCAGCTTAGAGCTTCTAAACACTGAAGCTTTCTTT. Amino acids: CASSLELLNTEAFF.

The chain has TRBV5-4 and TRBJ1-5, with D maybe TRBD1 (5 bases). There are 15 residues in the CDR3. The ends were cut back, 0 bases at V and 6 bases at J, with 13 bases in the middle. Per germline, CDR1 SGHNT and CDR2 YYREEE (reference sequence). Written as DNA, the CDR3 is TGTGCCAGCAGCTTGGACGCCGGTGGGGGTCAGCCCCAGCATTTT. It encodes CASSLDAGGGQPQHF.

The CDR3 DNA follows: TGTGCCAGCAGCTTGACCGGGACACCGACTGGAAACACCATATATTTT. Protein sequence: CASSLTGTPTGNTIYF. This chain joins TRBV5-5 and TRBJ1-3, with D possibly being TRBD1 (6 bases). Trimming stripped 1 base from V and 2 bases from J, with 13 bases between. Germline V gene lookup returns CDR1 SGHKS and CDR2 YYEKEE (reference sequence). CDR3 length: 16 amino acids. The complete variable domain, with remaining parts taken from reference TRBV5-5 and TRBJ1-3, reads DAGVTQSPTHLIKTRGQQVTLRCSPISGHKSVSWYQQVLGQGPQFIFQYYEKEERGRGNFPDRFSARQFPNYSSELNVNALLLGDSALYLCASSLTGTPTGNTIYFGEGSWLTVV.

This clone was seen a few times. The chain links TRBV5-4 to TRBJ2-7; a possible D gene is TRBD2 (6 bases). The CDR3 spans 14 residues. Looked up from germline, CDR1 is SGHNT and CDR2 is YYREEE (reference sequence). The V gene lost 7 bases and the J gene lost 9 bases, with 23 bases spanning the gap. CDR3 sequence (DNA): TGTGCCAGCGGCCAACGGGGACTCTCCGCTGGGCAGTACTTC. It specifies CASGQRGLSAGQYF.

This clone has only one observation. The chain couples TRBV18 to TRBJ1-1; D call uncertain. The CDR3 consists of 14 residues. Germline CDR1 KGHSH, CDR2 LQKENI. Trimming shortened V by 1 base and J by 3 bases, and 9 bases separated the two germline ends. The CDR3 DNA reads TGTGCCAGCTCACCACTCCGAGCAGACACTGAAGCTTTCTTT. Residues: CASSPLRADTEAFF.

The chain employs TRBV5-1 and TRBJ1-6, with D possibly being TRBD1 (6 bases). Germline V gives CDR1 SGHRS, CDR2 YFSETQ. The CDR3 covers 14 residues. V dropped 0 bases and J dropped 7 bases, with 8 bases sitting between them. The CDR3 spells CASSLADRNSPLHF. The DNA for the CDR3 is TGCGCCAGCAGCTTGGCGGACAGAAATTCACCCCTCCACTTT. Full variable domain (remainder filled in from reference TRBV5-1 and TRBJ1-6): KAGVTQTPRYLIKTRGQQVTLSCSPISGHRSVSWYQQTPGQGLQFLFEYFSETQRNKGNFPGRFSGRQFSNSRSEMNVSTLELGDSALYLCASSLADRNSPLHFGNGTRLTVT.

V and J are TRBV29-1 and TRBJ1-1; D uncertain. Germline V CDR1 and CDR2: SQVTM, ANQGSEA. This CDR3 spans 11 amino acids. V shed 5 bases and J shed 1 base, with 5 bases lying between them. The CDR3 DNA follows: TGCAGCGTTTCCGGGAACACTGAAGCTTTCTTT. Translated, it gives CSVSGNTEAFF.

This rearrangement joins TRBV19 to TRBJ1-4; 8 positions agree with TRBD1. From germline, CDR1 is LNHDA and CDR2 SQIVND (reference sequence). This CDR3 region has 15 residues. The junction had 5 bases not matched to a gene; V was cut back by 3 bases and J by 5 bases. Here the CDR3 DNA reads TGTGCCAGTAGTATTGGACAGGGTAAAAATGAAAAACTGTTTTTT. It yields the protein CASSIGQGKNEKLFF.

This clone appeared once. CDR3 loop: CASSSAVWGEQYF. The CDR3 DNA reads TGTGCCAGCAGCTCGGCAGTTTGGGGCGAGCAGTACTTC. The V call is TRBV7-3, the J call TRBJ2-7; no firm D call. V lost 4 bases and J lost 6, with 13 bases in between. CDR3 length: 13 residues. Per germline, CDR1 SGHTA and CDR2 FQGTGA.

The sample holds one count of this clone. The V gene is TRBV7-2, the J gene TRBJ2-7; D may correspond to TRBD1 or TRBD2 (6 bases each). The ends were cut back, 5 bases at V and 2 bases at J, with 13 bases in the middle. The CDR3 loop spans 14 amino acids. Germline V gives CDR1 SGHTA, CDR2 FQGNSA. The CDR3 reads CASSIWRDTYEQYF. The DNA for the CDR3 is TGTGCCAGCAGCATTTGGCGGGACACCTACGAGCAGTACTTC.

The chain couples TRBV23-1 to TRBJ2-5; unclear D gene. TRBV23-1 is an open reading frame, and its role is uncertain. This CDR3 has 16 amino acids. The germline V and J ends were trimmed by 4 bases and 0 bases, with 15 bases remaining between them. The CDR3 loop reads CASSPERHRYQETQYF. Here the CDR3 DNA reads TGCGCCAGCAGTCCTGAGAGACACCGCTACCAAGAGACCCAGTACTTC.

This sequence joins TRBV5-8 and TRBJ1-1; D is unclear. CDR1 SGHTS and CDR2 YDEGEE come from the germline V gene. The V gene lost 0 bases and the J gene lost 1 base, with 10 bases spanning the gap. The CDR3 contains 15 residues. CDR3 nucleotide sequence: TGTGCCAGCAGCTTGGAGGGCCCAGGGAACACTGAAGCTTTCTTT. Its translation is CASSLEGPGNTEAFF. Supplemented by reference TRBV5-8 and TRBJ1-1, the full variable domain reads EAGVTQSPTHLIKTRGQQATLRCSPISGHTSVYWYQQALGLGLQFLLWYDEGEERNRGNFPPRFSGRQFPNYSSELNVNALELEDSALYLCASSLEGPGNTEAFFGQGTRLTVV.

This clone was counted only a few times. This sequence joins TRBV5-1 and TRBJ1-5; D may be TRBD1 (5 bases). Germline-derived CDR1 and CDR2 are SGHRS and YFSETQ. Trimming took 4 bases from V and 5 from J, leaving 13 bases between them. This CDR3 has 14 residues. CDR3: CASSPGRGDQPQHF. The CDR3 DNA sequence: TGCGCCAGCAGCCCCGGACGGGGGGATCAGCCCCAGCATTTT. The full variable domain, in which reference TRBV5-1 and TRBJ1-5 provide the parts outside the CDR3, is KAGVTQTPRYLIKTRGQQVTLSCSPISGHRSVSWYQQTPGQGLQFLFEYFSETQRNKGNFPGRFSGRQFSNSRSEMNVSTLELGDSALYLCASSPGRGDQPQHFGDGTRLSIL.

This clone was seen only a few times. The chain uses TRBV3-1 (or the pseudogene TRBV3-2) and TRBJ2-7; D unclear. This CDR3 is 13 amino acids long. V was cut by 1 base and J by 3 bases, with 7 bases left in between. Germline V gene lookup returns CDR1 LGHDT and CDR2 YNNKEL (reference sequence). CDR3 loop: CASSQGSIYEQYF. The CDR3 nucleotides are TGTGCCAGCAGCCAAGGGTCCATCTACGAGCAGTACTTC.

This clone was observed a few times. The rearrangement links TRBV27 to TRBJ1-5; D is unresolved. The CDR3 has 10 residues. Trimming pared 5 bases from V and 9 bases from J, leaving 5 bases between. Germline CDR1 MNHEY, CDR2 SMNVEV (reference sequence). The CDR3 DNA follows: TGTGCCAGCAGTGTACGGCCCCAGCATTTT. Protein sequence: CASSVRPQHF.

The chain combines TRBV5-5 with TRBJ2-7, with 7 bases lining up with TRBD2. The CDR3 has 13 residues. Germline CDR1 and CDR2: SGHKS and YYEKEE (reference sequence). The V gene end was trimmed by 2 bases and the J gene end by 3 bases; junction bases not matched to a gene: 2. For the CDR3, the DNA is TGTGCCAGCAGCTTCCCTAGCGGCTACGAGCAGTACTTC. This codes for CASSFPSGYEQYF. The whole variable domain, filled in from reference TRBV5-5 and TRBJ2-7, reads DAGVTQSPTHLIKTRGQQVTLRCSPISGHKSVSWYQQVLGQGPQFIFQYYEKEERGRGNFPDRFSARQFPNYSSELNVNALLLGDSALYLCASSFPSGYEQYFGPGTRLTVT.

The chain carries TRBV6-4 and TRBJ2-1; 10 bases match TRBD1. Germline CDR1 and CDR2: MRHNA and SNTAGT. CDR3 length: 16 amino acids. The V gene end was trimmed by 4 bases and the J gene end by 4 bases; junction bases not matched to a gene: 7. The CDR3 nucleotides read TGTGCCAGCAGTGCGGGCGGGACAGGGGTTTACAATGAGCAGTTCTTC. The encoded protein is CASSAGGTGVYNEQFF.

V usage is TRBV6-5 and J usage is TRBJ2-1, with no clear D. CDR1 and CDR2 (germline): MNHEY, SVGAGI. Trimming took off 7 bases at V and 0 bases at J, with 7 bases between the two ends. The CDR3 covers 13 residues. The CDR3 coding sequence is TGTGCCAGCAAGAGTAGCTCCTACAATGAGCAGTTCTTC. This codes for CASKSSSYNEQFF.

The chain joins TRBV6-2 or TRBV6-3 to TRBJ2-7; tentatively, D is TRBD1 (5 bases). This CDR3 spans 14 amino acids. Trimming cost V 3 bases and J 6 bases, with 15 bases left between them. Germline loops: CDR1 MNHEY, CDR2 SVGEGT. The CDR3 DNA sequence: TGTGCCAGCAGTTATCAGGGTGGGCTCGGCGAGCAGTACTTC. Translated, it gives CASSYQGGLGEQYF.